This passage covers 27 T cell receptor beta chains from one sample sequenced in a study of beta chain features in type 1 diabetes (dated by TCRdb to between 2018 and 2020). The library came from the immunoSEQ multiplex PCR assay. All of the isolated RNA was reverse transcribed with the High Capacity cDNA Reverse Transcription Kit, so expressed TCRB transcripts were sequenced. Drawn from immuneACCESS, this table holds only the in-frame rearrangements with V and J called that TCRdb kept. Clones are partly lost; checked studies trace under half to an unresolved V gene and leave the rest unexplained. For this sample there are around 450,000 clones; about an eighth appear just once. Over 0.04% of the sample lies in the top ten. The sequencing sample was made of naive CD4+ T cells from blood. The cell subset or site label corresponds to: true naive CD4+ T cells. These receptors were collected from a woman younger than 30 in good health.

V gene TRBV4-2 combines with J gene TRBJ1-2, with 7 bases that match TRBD1. CDR1 LGHNA and CDR2 YNFKEQ come from the germline V gene. Trimming took 4 bases from V and 5 from J; bases not matched to a gene: 7. The length of the CDR3 is 14 residues. CDR3 in amino acids: CASSPDRARYGYTF. The CDR3 DNA reads as TGTGCCAGCAGCCCAGACAGGGCAAGGTATGGCTACACCTTC.

This clone has just a few counts. The chain joins TRBV9 to TRBJ2-1; 14 bases are shared with TRBD2. Germline V gene sequence: CDR1 SGDLS, CDR2 YYNGEE. The trim removed 4 bases at V and 0 bases at J, leaving 3 bases unmatched. This CDR3 has 17 amino acids. CDR3 region: CASSTGTSGSSYNEQFF. In DNA form, the CDR3 reads TGTGCCAGCAGCACCGGGACTAGCGGGAGCTCCTACAATGAGCAGTTCTTC.

This rearrangement joins TRBV9 to TRBJ2-3; weak D call: TRBD2 (6 bases). Trimming shortened V by 0 bases and J by 8 bases, and 10 bases separated the two germline ends. There are 13 residues in the CDR3. Germline-derived CDR1 and CDR2 are SGDLS and YYNGEE. CDR3 sequence reads: CASSVEAAGTQYF. DNA of the CDR3: TGTGCCAGCAGCGTAGAGGCAGCGGGTACGCAGTATTTT.

This clone was seen a few times. The rearrangement links TRBV7-2 to TRBJ2-7; D not resolved. The length of the CDR3 is 13 residues. Germline V lookup: CDR1 SGHTA, CDR2 FQGNSA. Trimming cost V 3 bases and J 4 bases, with 10 bases left between them. As DNA, the CDR3 is TGTGCCAGCAGCTTGACGATAAATTACGAGCAGTACTTC. This gives the protein CASSLTINYEQYF.

This chain joins TRBV6-1 and TRBJ2-7, with 7 bases that match TRBD1. V trimming: 7 bases; J trimming: 3 bases; junction bases outside the gene matches: 6. The CDR3 is made up of 13 amino acids. CDR1 is MNHNS and CDR2 is SASEGT in the germline V gene. The CDR3 DNA is TGTGCCAGCAACAGGGGTGGGCTCTACGAGCAGTACGTC. Encoded protein: CASNRGGLYEQYV.

This clone has a handful of counts. The chain joins TRBV9 to TRBJ1-5; 9 nucleotides align to TRBD1. Unmatched junction bases numbered 8, after V lost 3 bases and J lost 4 bases. Germline V lookup: CDR1 SGDLS, CDR2 YYNGEE. This CDR3 has 16 residues. The CDR3 is CASSGPGTGLNQPQHF. The CDR3 coding sequence is TGTGCCAGCAGCGGACCCGGGACAGGGTTGAATCAGCCCCAGCATTTT.

The rearrangement joins TRBV6-5 to TRBJ1-4; D unresolved. The CDR3 covers 14 residues. The germline gives CDR1 MNHEY, CDR2 SVGAGI. V gave up 4 bases and J gave up 3 bases, with 9 bases separating them. CDR3 sequence reads: CASSSDGANEKLFF. As DNA, the CDR3 is TGTGCCAGCAGTTCCGATGGGGCTAATGAAAAACTGTTTTTT.

V and J are TRBV5-1 and TRBJ2-3, with D unclear. Per germline, CDR1 SGHRS and CDR2 YFSETQ. This CDR3 is 14 amino acids long. The V end was cut by 4 bases, the J end by 2 bases, with 11 bases between. The CDR3 DNA reads as TGCGCCAGCAGCCCACCCAGAAACACAGATACGCAGTATTTT. Translated: CASSPPRNTDTQYF.

This clone was found many times. This chain uses TRBV15 with TRBJ2-2; possible D gene TRBD1, 6 bases. V lost 5 bases and J lost 6, with 13 bases in between. The CDR3 spans 14 residues. Germline CDR1 is LNHNV and CDR2 is YYDKDF (reference sequence). The CDR3 DNA follows: TGTGCCACCAGCTCAAGAGCAGGGGCCGGGGAGCTGTTTTTT. As protein: CATSSRAGAGELFF. The full variable domain, with the rest looked up from reference TRBV15 and TRBJ2-2, is DAMVIQNPRYQVTQFGKPVTLSCSQTLNHNVMYWYQQKSSQAPKLLFHYYDKDFNNEADTPDNFQSRRPNTSFCFLDIRSPGLGDTAMYLCATSSRAGAGELFFGEGSRLTVL.

The chain uses TRBV29-1 and TRBJ2-1; a weak D match, TRBD2 (6 bases). The germline CDR1 and CDR2 sequences are SQVTM and ANQGSEA. The CDR3 spans 14 residues. V was cut by 6 bases and J by 9 bases, with 21 bases left in between. CDR3 amino acids: CSVGGPSISTEQFF. The CDR3 region has the DNA TGCAGCGTGGGGGGTCCTTCCATCTCGACTGAGCAGTTCTTC.

This clone has only a few counts. The CDR3: CASSLIEVGNTGELFF. The CDR3 nucleotides read TGTGCCAGCAGCTTGATCGAGGTCGGGAACACCGGGGAGCTGTTTTTT. The chain employs TRBV5-6 and TRBJ2-2; D not certain. CDR1 is SGHDT and CDR2 is YYEEEE in the germline V gene. The V end was cut by 1 base, the J end by 1 base, with 11 bases between. CDR3 size: 16 residues.

This clone was detected a few times. The chain uses TRBV7-2 and TRBJ1-6, with D hard to call. Trimming pared 5 bases from V and 0 bases from J, leaving 11 bases between. The CDR3 has 16 amino acids. CDR1 SGHTA and CDR2 FQGNSA come from the germline V gene. CDR3 DNA: TGTGCCAGCAGCCGTAAGGAGAGCTCCTATAATTCACCCCTCCACTTT. Protein: CASSRKESSYNSPLHF. Complete variable domain (other parts from reference TRBV7-2 and TRBJ1-6): GAGVSQSPSNKVTEKGKDVELRCDPISGHTALYWYRQSLGQGLEFLIYFQGNSAPDKSGLPSDRFSAERTGGSVSTLTIQRTQQEDSAVYLCASSRKESSYNSPLHFGNGTRLTVT.

V gene TRBV18 combines with J gene TRBJ1-2; 9 bases line up with TRBD1. This CDR3 comprises 15 residues. Germline assignment: CDR1 KGHSH and CDR2 LQKENI. The junction had 6 bases not matched to a gene; V was cut back by 4 bases and J by 3 bases. The CDR3 DNA reads as TGTGCCAGCTCACTACAGGGGGCGCGATACTATGGCTACACCTTC. It codes for CASSLQGARYYGYTF.

This clone was counted only a few times. The rearrangement joins TRBV4-3 to TRBJ2-1; D unclear. The length of the CDR3 is 18 residues. The germline V gene has CDR1 LGHNA and CDR2 YSLEER. V dropped 0 bases and J dropped 1 base, with 16 bases sitting between them. The CDR3 reads CASSQEVRLRWSYNEQFF. The CDR3, as DNA: TGCGCCAGCAGCCAAGAGGTCAGATTGAGGTGGTCCTACAATGAGCAGTTCTTC.

The chain employs TRBV20-1 and TRBJ2-1; D call uncertain. In germline, CDR1 is DFQATT, CDR2 SNEGSKA (reference sequence). The CDR3 totals 11 residues. V dropped 5 bases and J dropped 5 bases, with 7 bases sitting between them. Here the CDR3 DNA reads TGCAGTGCTGGTAAAAACAATGAGCAGTTCTTC. Protein: CSAGKNNEQFF.

This clone was detected a few times. This chain connects TRBV4-1 to TRBJ2-7; 9 positions match TRBD1. Germline CDR1 MGHRA, CDR2 YSYEKL. The CDR3 runs to 15 residues. Trimming at V came to 1 base and at J to 4 bases, leaving 5 bases not matched to a gene. The CDR3 DNA reads TGCGCCAGCAGCCAAGTCGGGACAGGGCTATACGAGCAGTACGTC. Translating it yields CASSQVGTGLYEQYV.

This clone has ten or more counts. The rearrangement links TRBV9 to TRBJ2-1, with 9 bases identical to TRBD2. Germline V CDR1 and CDR2: SGDLS, YYNGEE. CDR3 length: 15 amino acids. The J segment lost 6 bases and the V segment lost 4 bases, leaving 8 bases of the junction unmatched. This chain's CDR3 is CASSPLAGPLNEQFF. CDR3 nucleotides: TGTGCCAGCAGCCCTCTAGCGGGACCGCTCAATGAGCAGTTCTTC.

To note about this clone: The identical CDR3 is also encoded by other nucleotide sequences in the sample. The chain is built from TRBV7-9 and TRBJ1-1, with D unresolved. V lost 1 base and J 1 base, leaving 4 bases between the germline ends. Per germline, CDR1 SEHNR and CDR2 FQNEAQ (reference sequence). CDR3 size: 13 residues. The chain's CDR3 is CASSLVQNTEAFF. CDR3 nucleotides: TGTGCCAGCAGCTTAGTGCAGAACACTGAAGCTTTCTTT.

A few counts support this clone. This sequence joins TRBV7-9 and TRBJ2-1; 8 bases agree with TRBD2. This CDR3 spans 15 amino acids. The V gene end was trimmed by 1 base and the J gene end by 8 bases; junction bases not matched to a gene: 7. CDR1 is SEHNR and CDR2 is FQNEAQ in the germline V gene (reference sequence). DNA for the CDR3: TGTGCCAGCAGCTTAGACCGGGGGGGTTCTTATGAGCAGTTCTTC. It specifies CASSLDRGGSYEQFF.

The chain is built from TRBV9 and TRBJ2-3, with 8 bases identical to TRBD2. The CDR3 is 15 residues long. CDR1 and CDR2 (germline): SGDLS, YYNGEE. Losses at the gene ends were 0 bases for V and 4 bases for J; bases not matched to a gene: 4. CDR3 DNA: TGTGCCAGCAGCGTAGGCGGGAGGTCCCCAGATACGCAGTATTTT. The encoded protein is CASSVGGRSPDTQYF. Based on the CDR3 plus reference TRBV9 and TRBJ2-3, the full variable domain is DSGVTQTPKHLITATGQRVTLRCSPRSGDLSVYWYQQSLDQGLQFLIQYYNGEERAKGNILERFSAQQFPDLHSELNLSSLELGDSALYFCASSVGGRSPDTQYFGPGTRLTVL.

This clone showed up just a few times. This sequence joins TRBV4-1 and TRBJ2-1, with TRBD2 matching 13 bases. There are 17 residues in the CDR3. J was trimmed by 3 bases and V by 4 bases; bases with no gene match: 6. Looked up from germline, CDR1 is MGHRA and CDR2 is YSYEKL. The CDR3 sequence: CASSLRLAGGLYNEQFF. DNA for the CDR3: TGCGCCAGCAGCCTCAGACTAGCGGGGGGCCTCTACAATGAGCAGTTCTTC.

The chain uses TRBV25-1 and TRBJ2-6, with D hard to call. Trimming took off 6 bases at V and 2 bases at J, with 8 bases between the two ends. The CDR3 length is 14 residues. Germline CDR1 reads MGHDK; CDR2 reads SYGVNS. CDR3 protein: CASRPTAGANVLTF. The CDR3 region has the DNA TGTGCCAGCAGGCCAACGGCTGGGGCCAACGTCCTGACTTTC.

This sequence joins TRBV2 and TRBJ2-1; a possible D gene is TRBD1 (5 bases). Germline-derived CDR1 and CDR2 are SNHLY and FYNNEI. The V gene lost 8 bases and the J gene lost 3 bases, with 14 bases spanning the gap. The CDR3 loop spans 14 amino acids. As DNA, the CDR3 is TGTGCCAGCTTACCAGGGCGGAACTACAATGAGCAGTTCTTC. Amino acids: CASLPGRNYNEQFF.

This chain joins TRBV27 and TRBJ2-7, with D unresolved. CDR1 and CDR2 (germline): MNHEY, SMNVEV (reference sequence). Trimming took 7 bases from V and 4 from J, leaving 14 bases between them. This CDR3 is built from 13 residues. CDR3 DNA: TGTGCCAGCAAACGCGGTGGCTGGTACGAGCAGTACTTC. Translation gives CASKRGGWYEQYF.

The V call is TRBV5-1, the J call TRBJ2-1, with 7 bases matching TRBD1. Per germline, CDR1 SGHRS and CDR2 YFSETQ. After removal of 0 bases from V and 0 bases from J, the junction contained 3 bases not matched to a gene. CDR3 length: 16 residues. The CDR3 bases are TGCGCCAGCAGCTTGGACGGGGACAGCTCCTACAATGAGCAGTTCTTC. It translates to CASSLDGDSSYNEQFF. Combining the CDR3 with reference TRBV5-1 and TRBJ2-1 gives the whole variable domain KAGVTQTPRYLIKTRGQQVTLSCSPISGHRSVSWYQQTPGQGLQFLFEYFSETQRNKGNFPGRFSGRQFSNSRSEMNVSTLELGDSALYLCASSLDGDSSYNEQFFGPGTRLTVL.

This clone was seen a handful of times. The rearrangement joins TRBV4-3 to TRBJ2-5; D gene uncertain. This CDR3 region has 17 residues. Looked up from germline, CDR1 is LGHNA and CDR2 is YSLEER. Trimming pared 0 bases from V and 5 bases from J, leaving 19 bases between. The CDR3: CASSQEGIAPGRETQYF. The CDR3 DNA sequence: TGCGCCAGCAGCCAAGAAGGAATCGCGCCAGGTCGTGAGACCCAGTACTTC.

The sample holds a few counts of this clone. The CDR3 loop is CASRGGTGIWEQFF. The CDR3 DNA sequence: TGTGCCAGCAGAGGTGGGACAGGGATTTGGGAGCAGTTCTTC. This chain connects TRBV2 to TRBJ2-1, with 9 bases aligning to TRBD1. This CDR3 is 14 amino acids long. CDR1 SNHLY and CDR2 FYNNEI come from the germline V gene. J was trimmed by 10 bases and V by 6 bases; bases with no gene match: 10.